The 20 T cell receptor beta chains in this list originate from one sample, sequenced in a study of cytomegalovirus exposure and HLA in healthy donors (dated by TCRdb to the late 2010s). Libraries were built with the immunoSEQ multiplex PCR assay. The multiplex PCR relied on a mix of 60 forward primers for TCR Vbeta segments and 13 reverse primers for TCR Jbeta segments. Not all clones reach the TCRdb copy of this immuneACCESS table, which keeps in-frame sequences only. Checked studies attribute under half of the gap to unresolved V genes and leave the rest unexplained. This sample's table has entries for around 75,000 clones. The leading ten clones occupy about 4.9% of the sample. The sample taken for sequencing was PBMCs. These receptor sequences come from a man in his forties in good health and CMV-seronegative.

The chain employs TRBV2 and TRBJ2-2; D not certain. The length of the CDR3 is 11 residues. V lost 4 bases, J lost 8 bases, and 5 bases lay in between. Looked up from germline, CDR1 is SNHLY and CDR2 is FYNNEI. This CDR3 reads CASSAGGELFF. CDR3 nucleotides: TGTGCCAGCAGTGCCGGGGGGGAGCTGTTTTTT.

This chain links TRBV19 with TRBJ2-7, with D tentatively TRBD1 (6 bases). The CDR3 has 14 amino acids. CDR1 is LNHDA, CDR2 SQIVND, per germline (reference sequence). V dropped 3 bases and J dropped 7 bases, with 16 bases sitting between them. The chain's CDR3 is CASSMRGRGLEQYF. Here the CDR3 DNA reads TGTGCCAGTAGTATGAGGGGCAGGGGTCTGGAGCAGTACTTC.

The chain has TRBV19 and TRBJ1-5, with 8 bases aligning to TRBD1. The V and J ends lost 6 bases and 4 bases, in that order; junction bases with no gene match: 11. Germline lookup yields CDR1 LNHDA and CDR2 SQIVND (reference sequence). The CDR3 has 16 amino acids. The CDR3 spells CASSPDGTGRNQPQHF. The CDR3 DNA reads TGTGCCAGTAGCCCAGATGGGACAGGCAGAAATCAGCCCCAGCATTTT.

The chain recombines TRBV7-2 with TRBJ1-2; possibly TRBD1 for D (6 bases). This CDR3 region has 14 residues. The germline V and J ends were trimmed by 5 bases and 6 bases, with 16 bases remaining between them. From germline, CDR1 is SGHTA and CDR2 FQGNSA. This chain's CDR3 is CASSPQAGENGYTF. The CDR3 nucleotides are TGTGCCAGCAGCCCCCAGGCAGGGGAAAATGGCTACACCTTC.

This chain's CDR3 is CASSVNIQETQYF. The CDR3 region has the DNA TGTGCCAGCAGCGTCAACATACAAGAGACCCAGTACTTC. V usage is TRBV2 and J usage is TRBJ2-5; unclear D gene. Trimming stripped 6 bases from V and 2 bases from J, with 10 bases between. The CDR3 contains 13 residues. Germline CDR1 and CDR2: SNHLY and FYNNEI.

J is TRBJ2-7 and V is TRBV21-1; the DNA was not used to check the table's D call, TRBD2. TRBV21-1 is assigned pseudogene status. This CDR3 has 16 amino acids. CDR3 DNA: TGTGCCAGCAGCAAATACCTAGCGGGAGCTACCTACGAGCAGTACTTC. It yields the protein CASSKYLAGATYEQYF.

The V gene is TRBV7-2, the J gene TRBJ1-4; 7 positions agree with TRBD1. Trimming removed 0 bases from V and 5 bases from J; junction bases left unmatched: 6. The CDR3 contains 16 residues. The germline V gene encodes CDR1 SGHTA and CDR2 FQGNSA. The CDR3: CASSLASGTANEKLFF. CDR3 bases: TGTGCCAGCAGCTTAGCATCCGGGACAGCAAATGAAAAACTGTTTTTT.

This sequence joins TRBV6-1 and TRBJ2-4; 13 bases are shared with TRBD2. The J segment lost 4 bases and the V segment lost 2 bases, leaving 8 bases of the junction unmatched. The germline gives CDR1 MNHNS, CDR2 SASEGT. This CDR3 region has 18 residues. Here the CDR3 DNA reads TGTGCCAGCAGTGAACCCGACGGGACTAGCGGGATAAAAAACATTCAGTACTTC. Protein sequence: CASSEPDGTSGIKNIQYF.

V usage is TRBV7-6 and J usage is TRBJ1-1, with 10 bases aligning to TRBD1. The V and J ends lost 5 bases and 4 bases, in that order; junction bases with no gene match: 7. The V gene's germline CDR1 is SGHVS and CDR2 FNYEAQ. The CDR3 spans 15 residues. The CDR3 protein is CASSQMGQGSTEAFF. The CDR3 DNA is TGTGCCAGCAGCCAAATGGGACAGGGGAGCACTGAAGCTTTCTTT.

The V call is TRBV18, the J call TRBJ2-2; TRBD1 aligns across 10 bases. The V gene's germline CDR1 is KGHSH and CDR2 LQKENI. The CDR3 covers 16 residues. Trimming removed 7 bases from V and 3 bases from J; junction bases left unmatched: 8. CDR3 bases: TGTGCCAGCTTTAGCCGACAGGGGGCCTACACCGGGGAGCTGTTTTTT. Translated, it gives CASFSRQGAYTGELFF.

The rearrangement uses TRBV29-1 and TRBJ1-1; 8 bases map to TRBD1. The junction had 8 bases not matched to a gene; V was cut back by 6 bases and J by 5 bases. The CDR3 has 13 residues. CDR1 is SQVTM and CDR2 is ANQGSEA in the germline V gene. CDR3: CSVMAGGRTEAFF. CDR3 in DNA: TGCAGCGTCATGGCAGGGGGCCGGACTGAAGCTTTCTTT.

V and J are TRBV28 and TRBJ1-3; no definite D call. Trimming took off 4 bases at V and 0 bases at J, with 13 bases between the two ends. The CDR3 runs to 16 residues. Germline V CDR1 and CDR2: MDHEN, SYDVKM. The CDR3 is CASSSYTESSGNTIYF. CDR3 DNA: TGTGCCAGCAGTTCATACACGGAGAGCTCTGGAAACACCATATATTTT.

The J gene is TRBJ2-7, the V gene TRBV14; 11 bases fit TRBD1. This CDR3 spans 15 amino acids. The J segment lost 5 bases and the V segment lost 5 bases, leaving 8 bases of the junction unmatched. CDR1 is SGHDN, CDR2 FVKESK, per germline. The CDR3 reads CASSSDRGLEDEQYF. The CDR3 DNA reads TGTGCCAGCAGCTCGGACAGGGGGCTTGAGGACGAGCAGTACTTC.

The chain joins TRBV30 to TRBJ1-4; the match to TRBD1 covers 9 bases. V lost 0 bases, J lost 7 bases, and 6 bases stayed unmatched. Germline lookup yields CDR1 GTSNPN and CDR2 SVGIG (reference sequence). The CDR3 totals 15 residues. The CDR3 region is CAWSVPEQGAEKLFF. CDR3 coding DNA: TGTGCCTGGAGTGTACCGGAACAGGGGGCTGAAAAACTGTTTTTT. The variable domain in full, completed from reference TRBV30 and TRBJ1-4, reads SQTIHQWPATLVQPVGSPLSLECTVEGTSNPNLYWYRQAAGRGLQLLFYSVGIGQISSEVPQNLSASRPQDRQFILSSKKLLLSDSGFYLCAWSVPEQGAEKLFFGSGTQLSVL.

This rearrangement joins TRBV19 to TRBJ1-2, with D unclear. This CDR3 spans 13 amino acids. The germline V and J ends were trimmed by 7 bases and 6 bases, with 15 bases remaining between them. Per germline, CDR1 LNHDA and CDR2 SQIVND (reference sequence). Here the CDR3 DNA reads TGTGCCAGTACCATAAGAGGGCCCCATGGCTACACCTTC. This codes for CASTIRGPHGYTF.

The chain recombines TRBV4-1 with TRBJ2-1; maybe TRBD1 (6 bases). The CDR3 is 15 residues long. Germline loops: CDR1 MGHRA, CDR2 YSYEKL. The V gene lost 0 bases and the J gene lost 0 bases, with 6 bases spanning the gap. The CDR3 loop reads CASSQEGASYNEQFF. As DNA, the CDR3 is TGCGCCAGCAGCCAAGAGGGGGCCTCCTACAATGAGCAGTTCTTC.

V is TRBV29-1 and J is TRBJ2-5, with unresolved D. This CDR3 is 13 amino acids long. Germline CDR1 and CDR2: SQVTM and ANQGSEA. Trimming left V 5 bases short and J 0 bases short, with 10 bases between. CDR3 DNA sequence: TGCAGCGTTCACGGTTATAACCAAGAGACCCAGTACTTC. Its protein is CSVHGYNQETQYF.

This rearrangement joins TRBV6-5 to TRBJ2-5; 12 nucleotides align to TRBD1. The CDR3 is 14 amino acids. From germline, CDR1 is MNHEY and CDR2 SVGAGI. The V gene end was trimmed by 5 bases and the J gene end by 5 bases; junction bases not matched to a gene: 3. CDR3 loop: CASSTGTGGETQYF. The CDR3 region has the DNA TGTGCCAGCAGTACCGGGACAGGGGGCGAGACCCAGTACTTC.

This chain links TRBV6-6 with TRBJ2-5; the D gene is possibly TRBD2 (6 bases). The J call is in doubt because the DNA end fits TRBJ2-7 better. Germline V gene lookup returns CDR1 MNHNY and CDR2 SVGAGI (reference sequence). The length of the CDR3 is 15 residues. The CDR3 reads CASSYPMTSSYEQYF. The CDR3 DNA sequence: TGTGCCAGCAGTTACCCCATGACTAGCTCCTACGAGCAGTACTTC.

The V and J genes are TRBV28 and TRBJ2-7; D is unclear. CDR3 length: 12 residues. In germline, CDR1 is MDHEN, CDR2 SYDVKM. Trimming took 3 bases from V and 3 from J, leaving 6 bases between them. CDR3 DNA: TGTGCCAGCAGTTTGGTCAGCTACGAGCAGTACTTC. It encodes CASSLVSYEQYF.